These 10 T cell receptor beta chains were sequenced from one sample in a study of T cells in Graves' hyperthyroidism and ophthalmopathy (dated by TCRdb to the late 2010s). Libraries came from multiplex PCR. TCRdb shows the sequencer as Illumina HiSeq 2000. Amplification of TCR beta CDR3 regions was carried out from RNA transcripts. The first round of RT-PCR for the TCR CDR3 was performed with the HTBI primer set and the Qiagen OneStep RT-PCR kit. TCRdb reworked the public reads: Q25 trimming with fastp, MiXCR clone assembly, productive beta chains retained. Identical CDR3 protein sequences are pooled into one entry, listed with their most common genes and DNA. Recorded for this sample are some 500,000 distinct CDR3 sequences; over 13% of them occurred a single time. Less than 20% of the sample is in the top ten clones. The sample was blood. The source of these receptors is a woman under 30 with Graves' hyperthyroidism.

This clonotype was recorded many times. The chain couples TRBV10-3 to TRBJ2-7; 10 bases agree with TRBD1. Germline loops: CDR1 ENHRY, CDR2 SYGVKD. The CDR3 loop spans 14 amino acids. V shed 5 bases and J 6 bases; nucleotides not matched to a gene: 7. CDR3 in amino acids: CAISRWDRGTEQYF. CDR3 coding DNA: TGTGCCATCAGTAGATGGGACAGGGGAACCGAGCAGTACTTC.

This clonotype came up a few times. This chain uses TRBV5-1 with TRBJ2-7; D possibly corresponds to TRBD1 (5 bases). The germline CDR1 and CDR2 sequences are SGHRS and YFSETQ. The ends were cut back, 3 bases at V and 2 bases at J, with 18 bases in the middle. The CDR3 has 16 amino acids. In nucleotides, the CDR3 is TGCGCCAGCAGCTCCTCCCGGACGACAGTGACCTACGAGCAGTACTTC. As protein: CASSSSRTTVTYEQYF.

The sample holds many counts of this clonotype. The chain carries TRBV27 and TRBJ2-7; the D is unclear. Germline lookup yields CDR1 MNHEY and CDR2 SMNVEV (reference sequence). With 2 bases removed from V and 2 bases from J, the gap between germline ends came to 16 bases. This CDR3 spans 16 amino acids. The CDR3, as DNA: TGTGCCAGCAGTTTACAACCCCACGGCCTTACCTACGAGCAGTACTTC. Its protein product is CASSLQPHGLTYEQYF.

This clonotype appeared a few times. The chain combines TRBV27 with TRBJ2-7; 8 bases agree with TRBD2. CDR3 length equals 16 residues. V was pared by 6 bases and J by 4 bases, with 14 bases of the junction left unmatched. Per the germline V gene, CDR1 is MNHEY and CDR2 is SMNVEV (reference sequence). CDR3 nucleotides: TGTGCCAGCAGATTACGGCGGACTAGCACACTTTACGAGCAGTACTTC. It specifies CASRLRRTSTLYEQYF.

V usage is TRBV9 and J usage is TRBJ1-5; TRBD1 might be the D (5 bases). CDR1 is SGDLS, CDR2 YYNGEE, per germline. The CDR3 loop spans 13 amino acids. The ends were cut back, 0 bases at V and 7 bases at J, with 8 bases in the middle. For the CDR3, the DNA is TGTGCCAGCAGCGTAGGATGGGACCAGCCCCAGCATTTT. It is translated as CASSVGWDQPQHF.

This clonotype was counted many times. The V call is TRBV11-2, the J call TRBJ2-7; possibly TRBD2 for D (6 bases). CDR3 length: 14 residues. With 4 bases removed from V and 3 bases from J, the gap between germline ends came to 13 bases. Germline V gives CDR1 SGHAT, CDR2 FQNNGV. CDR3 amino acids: CASSSTTSFYEQYF. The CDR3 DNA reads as TGTGCCAGCAGCTCGACGACTAGTTTCTACGAGCAGTACTTC.

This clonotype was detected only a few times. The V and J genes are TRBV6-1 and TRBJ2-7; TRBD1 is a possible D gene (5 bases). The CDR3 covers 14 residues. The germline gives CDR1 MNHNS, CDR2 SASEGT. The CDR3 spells CASREDSPSYEQYV. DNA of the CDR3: TGTGCCAGCAGGGAAGACAGTCCCTCCTACGAGCAGTACGTC.

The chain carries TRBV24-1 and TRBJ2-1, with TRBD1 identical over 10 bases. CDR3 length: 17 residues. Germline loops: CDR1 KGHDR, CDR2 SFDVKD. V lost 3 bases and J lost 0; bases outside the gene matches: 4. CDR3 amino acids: CATSDPRQGASYNEQFF. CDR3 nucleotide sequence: TGTGCCACCAGTGATCCCAGACAGGGGGCCTCCTACAATGAGCAGTTCTTC.

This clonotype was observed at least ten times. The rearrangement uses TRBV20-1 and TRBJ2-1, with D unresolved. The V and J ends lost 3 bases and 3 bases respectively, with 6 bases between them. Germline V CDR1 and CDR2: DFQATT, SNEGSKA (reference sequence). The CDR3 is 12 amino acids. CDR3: CSASTHYNEQFF. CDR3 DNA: TGCAGTGCTAGCACCCACTACAATGAGCAGTTCTTC.

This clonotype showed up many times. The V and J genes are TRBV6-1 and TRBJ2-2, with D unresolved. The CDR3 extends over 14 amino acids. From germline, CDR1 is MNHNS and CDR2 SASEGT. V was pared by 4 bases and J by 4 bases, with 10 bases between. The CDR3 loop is CASSVVRVTGELFF. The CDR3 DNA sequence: TGTGCCAGCAGTGTGGTGCGAGTCACCGGGGAGCTGTTTTTT.